This T cell receptor beta chain was profiled in a study of T cells in Graves' hyperthyroidism and ophthalmopathy. Findings of the study overall: It was a median 6.5 months before onset that the model predicted ophthalmopathy.

The CDR3 covers 16 residues. Trimming took off 0 bases at V and 4 bases at J, with 13 bases between the two ends. Looked up from germline, CDR1 is ENHRY and CDR2 is SYGVKD. As regards this clonotype: Its antigen is undetermined.

TCR beta CDR3 sequences were amplified from RNA transcripts. A set of HTBI primers served as the primers for a first-round RT-PCR of the TCR CDR3. TCRdb re-derived calls from the multiplex PCR reads in MiXCR, one entry per CDR3 protein. The profile covers about 560,000 distinct CDR3 sequences, with 15% to 19% appearing a single time and about 7% taken by the ten largest. This sequence joins TRBV10-3 and TRBJ2-1, with D unresolved. The TCR comes from a woman between 25 and 40 years old with Graves' hyperthyroidism. What was sequenced was blood. CDR3 nucleotide sequence: TGTGCCATCAGTGAGTCCACCCAGCCGCCGTACAATGAGCAGTTCTTC. It is translated as CAISESTQPPYNEQFF.